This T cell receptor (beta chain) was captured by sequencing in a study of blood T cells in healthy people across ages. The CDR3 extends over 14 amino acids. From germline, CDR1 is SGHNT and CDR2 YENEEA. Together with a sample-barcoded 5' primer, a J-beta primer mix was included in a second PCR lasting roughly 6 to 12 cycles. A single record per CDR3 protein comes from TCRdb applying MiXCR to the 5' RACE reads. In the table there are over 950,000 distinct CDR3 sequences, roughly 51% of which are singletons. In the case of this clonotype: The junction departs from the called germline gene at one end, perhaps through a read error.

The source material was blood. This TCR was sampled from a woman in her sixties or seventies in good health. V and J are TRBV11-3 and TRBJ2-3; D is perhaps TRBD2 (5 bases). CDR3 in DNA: TGTGCCAGCAGCTTAGACGGGAACACAGTTACGCAGTATTTT. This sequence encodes CASSLDGNTVTQYF.